This note documents a single T cell receptor (beta chain) sequence. Its antigen is unknown. With a much larger clone just one base away, this may be a read error. These data come from a study of T cells in Graves' hyperthyroidism and ophthalmopathy. Study results and caveats: In the blood, most expanded thyroid clonotypes above 0.001 appeared as well. Median prediction lead before ophthalmopathy onset was about 6.3 months with the model.

From RNA transcripts, TCR beta CDR3 regions were amplified. The primer set for the first-round RT-PCR of the TCR CDR3 was HTBI. From the multiplex PCR reads, TCRdb called clonotypes with MiXCR, one entry per CDR3 protein. In the table there are 350,000 to 400,000 distinct CDR3 sequences, less than 20% of which are singletons. The CDR3 has 14 amino acids. V lost 7 bases, J lost 1 base, and 5 bases stayed unmatched. Subjects with ophthalmopathy showed a Clinical Activity Score no lower than 3, a NOSPECS grade no lower than 4, and a duration shorter than 3 months. In making diagnoses, clinical symptoms, serum thyroxine and TRAb, thyroid ultrasound and orbital computed tomography were all used.

This chain uses TRBV12-3 or TRBV12-4 with TRBJ2-3, with 7 bases lining up with TRBD2. This TCR came from a man between 18 and 29 years old with Graves' ophthalmopathy. The sequenced sample consisted of blood. The CDR3, as DNA: TGTGCCAGCACCCAGGCGGGGGGCACAGATACGCAGTATTTT. Its translation is CASTQAGGTDTQYF.